This TCR beta chain was sequenced for a study of CD8 T cells in Susac syndrome. After extraction with the RNeasy kit, 0.5 to 1 ug of the RNA was reverse transcribed using random hexamers. TCRdb analysed the immunoSEQ multiplex PCR reads with MiXCR anew, one entry per CDR3 protein. The table shows under 150,000 distinct CDR3 sequences, with over 90% occurring only once. The CDR3 is 13 residues long. V dropped 7 bases and J dropped 3 bases, with 16 bases sitting between them. Germline CDR1 reads SQVTM; CDR2 reads ANQGSEA. This sequence was found in a human donor with Susac syndrome. Input material: CD4+ T cells from PBMCs. The chain joins TRBV29-1 to TRBJ2-7, with D perhaps matching TRBD1 (6 bases). CDR3 sequence: CSASGVQDYEQYF. In DNA, the CDR3 is TGCAGCGCCTCAGGGGTTCAGGACTACGAGCAGTACTTC.